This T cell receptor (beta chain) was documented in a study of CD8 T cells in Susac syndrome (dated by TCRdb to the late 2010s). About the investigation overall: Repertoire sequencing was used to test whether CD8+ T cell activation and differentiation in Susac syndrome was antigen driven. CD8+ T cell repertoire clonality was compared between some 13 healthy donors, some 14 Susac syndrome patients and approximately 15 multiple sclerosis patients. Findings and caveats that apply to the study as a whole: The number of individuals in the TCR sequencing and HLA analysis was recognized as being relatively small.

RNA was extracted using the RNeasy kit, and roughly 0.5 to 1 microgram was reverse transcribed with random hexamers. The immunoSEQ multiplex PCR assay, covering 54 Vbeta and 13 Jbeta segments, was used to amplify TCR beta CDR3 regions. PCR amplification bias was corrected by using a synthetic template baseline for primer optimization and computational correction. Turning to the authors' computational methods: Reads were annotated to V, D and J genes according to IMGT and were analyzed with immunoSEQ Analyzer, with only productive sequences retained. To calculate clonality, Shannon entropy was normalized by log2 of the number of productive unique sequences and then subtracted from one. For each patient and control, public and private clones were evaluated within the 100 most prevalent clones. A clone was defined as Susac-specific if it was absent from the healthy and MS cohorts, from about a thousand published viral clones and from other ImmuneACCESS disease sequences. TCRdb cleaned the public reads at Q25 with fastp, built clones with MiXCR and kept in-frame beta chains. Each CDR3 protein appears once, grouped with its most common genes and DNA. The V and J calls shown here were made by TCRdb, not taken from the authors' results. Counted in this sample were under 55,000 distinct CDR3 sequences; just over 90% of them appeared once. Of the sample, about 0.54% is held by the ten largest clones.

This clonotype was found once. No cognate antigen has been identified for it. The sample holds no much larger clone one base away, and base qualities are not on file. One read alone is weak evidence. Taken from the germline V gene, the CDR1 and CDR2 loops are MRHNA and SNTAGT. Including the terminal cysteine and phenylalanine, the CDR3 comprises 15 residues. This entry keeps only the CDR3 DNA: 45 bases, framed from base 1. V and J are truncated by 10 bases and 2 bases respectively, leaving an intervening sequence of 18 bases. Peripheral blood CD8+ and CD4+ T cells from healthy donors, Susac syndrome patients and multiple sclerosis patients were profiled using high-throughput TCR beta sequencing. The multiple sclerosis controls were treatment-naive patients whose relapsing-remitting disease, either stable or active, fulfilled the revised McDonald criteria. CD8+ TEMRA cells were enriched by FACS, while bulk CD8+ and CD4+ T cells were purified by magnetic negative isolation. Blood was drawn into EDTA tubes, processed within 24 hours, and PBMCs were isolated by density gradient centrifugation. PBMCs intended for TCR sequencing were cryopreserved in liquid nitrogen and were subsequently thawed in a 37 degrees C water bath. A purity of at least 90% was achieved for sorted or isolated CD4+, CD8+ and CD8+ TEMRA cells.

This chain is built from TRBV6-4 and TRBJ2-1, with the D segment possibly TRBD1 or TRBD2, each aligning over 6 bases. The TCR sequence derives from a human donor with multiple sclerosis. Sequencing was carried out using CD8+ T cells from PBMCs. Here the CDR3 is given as CAKLTEGGTYNEQFF. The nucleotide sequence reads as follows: TGTGCCAAACTTACGGAAGGGGGGACCTACAATGAGCAGTTCTTC.